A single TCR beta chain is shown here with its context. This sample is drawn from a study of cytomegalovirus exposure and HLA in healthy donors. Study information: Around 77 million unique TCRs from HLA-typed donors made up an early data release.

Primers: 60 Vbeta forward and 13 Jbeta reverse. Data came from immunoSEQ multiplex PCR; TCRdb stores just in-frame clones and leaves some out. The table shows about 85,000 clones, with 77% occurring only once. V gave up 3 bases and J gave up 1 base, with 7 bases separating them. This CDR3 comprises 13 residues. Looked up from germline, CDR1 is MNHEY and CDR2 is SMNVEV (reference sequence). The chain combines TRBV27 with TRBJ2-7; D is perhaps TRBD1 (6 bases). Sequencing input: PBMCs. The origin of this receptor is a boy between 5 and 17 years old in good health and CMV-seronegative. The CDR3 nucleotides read TGTGCCAGCAGTTTGGGGGCGTCCTACGAGCAGTACTTC. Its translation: CASSLGASYEQYF.